This T cell receptor (beta chain) was obtained from a study of cytomegalovirus exposure and HLA in healthy donors. Notes on this clone: Its specificity is unknown.

CDR1 is SGDLS, CDR2 YYNGEE, per germline. Trimming pared 0 bases from V and 0 bases from J, leaving 7 bases between. This CDR3 comprises 15 residues. General study results and limits: The study recorded 164 TCR beta chains that were cytomegalovirus-associated.

The repertoire was sequenced with immunoSEQ multiplex PCR; TCRdb's copy has only in-frame clones and lacks some. The sample records under 400,000 clones, over 75% being singletons. Input material: PBMCs. The V and J genes are TRBV9 and TRBJ1-5; D gene unclear. The TCR was taken from a man aged 25-45 years in good health and CMV-seronegative. The CDR3 is CASSVGGYSNQPQHF. The CDR3, as DNA: TGTGCCAGCAGCGTAGGAGGTTATAGCAATCAGCCCCAGCATTTT.